This T cell receptor (beta chain) was sequenced for a study of T cells in women clearing cervical HPV infection. Overall study: Case blood was drawn when the lesion was first found; control blood after infection became undetectable.

Repertoires were generated with immunoSEQ multiplex PCR, while TCRdb's copy carries only in-frame clones and drops some. This sample's table reports about 30,000 clones. Sample: blood buffy coat. The clonotype was recovered from a woman aged 18-69 years with a cervical HPV16 infection that either progressed to CIN3+ or cleared (not recorded which).

The CDR3 is CASSYSRRGNTGELFF. The CDR3 DNA, read in part, is TGTGCCAGCAGTTACTCACGGAGGGGGAACACCGGGGAG. The chain recombines TRBV2 with TRBJ2-2, with a tentative D call TRBD2 (6 bases). The observed sequence ends 3 residues before the CDR3 terminus, with the missing tail filled in from the germline J gene. The CDR3 is made up of 16 amino acids. V lost 5 bases, J lost 1 base, and 14 bases lay in between. Germline V gene lookup returns CDR1 SNHLY and CDR2 FYNNEI.